The 17 T cell receptor beta chains given below trace back to one sample, sequenced in a study of blood T cell repertoires in COVID-19. Some clones are missing from TCRdb's copy, which holds only in-frame ones; the method was immunoSEQ multiplex PCR. The data contain 60,000 or so clones, more than 60% of them singletons. Sequenced sample: peripheral blood. The origin of the receptors is a human donor in a cohort sampled during active COVID-19.

The genes are TRBV6-1 and TRBJ1-2, with D perhaps matching TRBD1 (5 bases). The CDR3 is made up of 14 amino acids. Germline V CDR1 and CDR2: MNHNS, SASEGT. Trimming took 1 base from V and 5 from J, leaving 11 bases between them. This CDR3 reads CASSEGGLVYGYTF. Here the CDR3 DNA reads TGTGCCAGCAGTGAAGGGGGCTTGGTGTATGGCTACACCTTC.

The CDR3 protein is CASSGGQNTEAFF. The CDR3 DNA is TGTGCCAGCTCCGGAGGGCAGAACACTGAAGCTTTCTTT. The genes are TRBV18 and TRBJ1-1; D ambiguous. V shed 6 bases and J shed 1 base, with 9 bases lying between them. The CDR3 contains 13 residues. The germline CDR1 and CDR2 sequences are KGHSH and LQKENI.

This chain connects TRBV6-6 to TRBJ2-5, with TRBD2 as a possible D gene (7 bases). The CDR3 spans 17 residues. The V end lost 5 bases, the J end lost 3 bases, and 22 bases lay between the germline ends. Germline CDR1 and CDR2: MNHNY and SVGAGI (reference sequence). Written as DNA, the CDR3 is TGTGCCAGCAGTCTCCTAAGGGGGGGGACGATGAAAGAGACCCAGTACTTC. It yields the protein CASSLLRGGTMKETQYF.

The chain couples TRBV27 to TRBJ2-1, with D tentatively TRBD1 (5 bases). The CDR3 consists of 14 residues. Looked up from germline, CDR1 is MNHEY and CDR2 is SMNVEV (reference sequence). Trimming cost V 2 bases and J 6 bases, with 11 bases left between them. CDR3 region: CASSLLQGVNEQFF. CDR3 sequence (DNA): TGTGCCAGCAGTTTACTTCAGGGTGTCAATGAGCAGTTCTTC.

V is TRBV5-6 and J is TRBJ2-7; maybe TRBD2 (5 bases). CDR1 is SGHDT and CDR2 is YYEEEE in the germline V gene. V dropped 4 bases and J dropped 2 bases, with 13 bases sitting between them. CDR3 size: 14 residues. CDR3 coding DNA: TGTGCCAGCAGCGTCTGGGGAGCGACCTACGAGCAGTACTTC. Its protein is CASSVWGATYEQYF.

The chain is built from TRBV2 and TRBJ1-2; D is uncertain. CDR1 SNHLY and CDR2 FYNNEI come from the germline V gene. The CDR3 length is 11 residues. V dropped 2 bases and J dropped 8 bases, with 6 bases sitting between them. The CDR3 sequence is CASSEPGGYTF. The CDR3 DNA sequence: TGTGCCAGCAGTGAACCGGGGGGCTACACCTTC.

This chain joins TRBV7-2 and TRBJ1-5, with D possibly matching TRBD1 (5 bases). Trimming left V 2 bases short and J 4 bases short, with 9 bases between. Germline CDR1 reads SGHTA; CDR2 reads FQGNSA. CDR3 length: 14 amino acids. The CDR3 sequence is CASSLQGLNQPQHF. CDR3 DNA sequence: TGTGCCAGCAGCTTACAGGGACTAAATCAGCCCCAGCATTTT.

J is TRBJ1-1 and V is TRBV27; D perhaps matches TRBD1 (6 bases). Trimming removed 2 bases at V and 1 base at J, with 8 bases between. The CDR3 has 14 residues. CDR1 and CDR2 from the germline V gene are MNHEY and SMNVEV (reference sequence). CDR3 coding DNA: TGTGCCAGCAGTTTAACAGGGAGGAACACTGAAGCTTTCTTT. Amino acids: CASSLTGRNTEAFF.

This CDR3 is CASDLPDSPELDSYEQFF. The CDR3 bases are TGTGCCAGCGACTTACCGGACAGTCCGGAACTGGATAGCTATGAGCAGTTCTTC. This chain connects TRBV7-9 to TRBJ2-1, with D tentatively TRBD1 (6 bases). Germline-derived CDR1 and CDR2 are SEHNR and FQNEAQ (reference sequence). Trimming cost V 8 bases and J 8 bases, with 31 bases left between them. This CDR3 comprises 18 residues.

The V gene is TRBV27, the J gene TRBJ2-7, with 8 positions matching TRBD1. From germline, CDR1 is MNHEY and CDR2 SMNVEV (reference sequence). The CDR3 has 15 amino acids. V lost 4 bases to trimming and J lost 7 bases; unmatched junction nucleotides: 12. CDR3 sequence: CASSSADRVFGEQYF. CDR3 DNA sequence: TGTGCCAGCAGTTCCGCGGACAGGGTATTTGGAGAGCAGTACTTC.

The chain has TRBV12-2 and TRBJ2-7; TRBD2, the D gene given by the table, was not confirmed from the DNA. TRBV12-2 has pseudogene status. CDR3 length: 17 amino acids. The CDR3: CASRLVISGTLSYEQYF. Written as DNA, the CDR3 is TGTGCAAGTCGCTTAGTGATTAGCGGGACACTATCCTACGAGCAGTACTTC.

The V call is TRBV7-9, the J call TRBJ2-6, with 9 positions matching TRBD1. This CDR3 region has 18 residues. V shed 4 bases, J shed 2 bases, and the junction held 9 bases outside the gene matches. The V gene's germline CDR1 is SEHNR and CDR2 FQNEAQ (reference sequence). The CDR3: CASSSPPGQGTGANVLTF. The CDR3 DNA is TGTGCCAGCAGCTCACCCCCGGGACAGGGCACTGGGGCCAACGTCCTGACTTTC.

This sequence joins TRBV19 and TRBJ1-5; 7 bases are shared with TRBD1. Germline loops: CDR1 LNHDA, CDR2 SQIVND (reference sequence). After removal of 6 bases from V and 0 bases from J, the junction contained 11 bases not matched to a gene. The CDR3 covers 17 residues. The CDR3 DNA sequence: TGTGCCAGTAGGGGAGAGGGGGCACGATATAGCAATCAGCCCCAGCATTTT. Translation: CASRGEGARYSNQPQHF.

V gene TRBV28 combines with J gene TRBJ1-5; D is perhaps TRBD1 (6 bases). This CDR3 has 15 residues. Between the trimmed V and J ends, which lost 2 bases and 0 bases, there was a span of 8 bases. Germline assignment: CDR1 MDHEN and CDR2 SYDVKM. CDR3 residues: CASSLQQGSNQPQHF. The CDR3 region has the DNA TGTGCCAGCAGTTTACAACAGGGTAGCAATCAGCCCCAGCATTTT.

The chain couples TRBV9 to TRBJ1-2, with D maybe TRBD1 (6 bases). Looked up from germline, CDR1 is SGDLS and CDR2 is YYNGEE. This CDR3 spans 15 amino acids. V was shortened by 4 bases and J by 7 bases, with 20 bases between the two germline ends. CDR3 nucleotide sequence: TGTGCCAGCAGCTTGACGACAGGAGCGTTCGTTGGCTACACCTTC. It is translated as CASSLTTGAFVGYTF.

This chain joins TRBV11-2 and TRBJ2-4, with 7 bases aligning to TRBD1. V lost 5 bases to trimming and J lost 6 bases; unmatched junction nucleotides: 13. CDR3 length: 16 residues. Germline-derived CDR1 and CDR2 are SGHAT and FQNNGV. The CDR3 spells CASSPTWTGQRNIQYF. CDR3 coding DNA: TGTGCCAGCAGCCCCACATGGACGGGACAGAGAAACATTCAGTACTTC.

The rearrangement joins TRBV21-1 to TRBJ2-1; the table's D call, TRBD1, has no DNA check behind it. TRBV21-1 counts as a pseudogene. This CDR3 is 21 amino acids long. The CDR3 loop is CASSKERNCDTGTGESNEQFF. The CDR3 DNA is TGTGCCAGCAGCAAAGAAAGGAATTGCGATACCGGGACAGGCGAATCTAATGAGCAGTTCTTC.